This TCR beta chain was found in a study of metastatic and nonmetastatic thyroid tumors. The wider study: Comparison of repertoires was carried out across blood and tumor or nodule tissue from malignant and benign thyroid patients. General observations from the study: Versus benign nodules, malignant thyroid tumors reportedly had significantly higher TCR beta diversity, in blood and tumor.

The V and J ends lost 5 bases and 1 base, in that order; junction bases with no gene match: 10. Germline assignment: CDR1 MNHNS and CDR2 SASEGT. The CDR3 is 17 amino acids. This clone was counted only a few times. Its cognate antigen is unknown. Likely a read error: the CDR3 ends without its conserved phenylalanine or tryptophan. Every patient underwent thyroid surgery untreated. The authors' processing: The authors used CDR3 differences across clinicopathological groups to build a distant-metastasis classifier for papillary thyroid cancer. TCRdb recomputed clones from the PCR reads via MiXCR. The authors' filters were not applied to this entry. Among around 45,000 clones listed, 15% to 20% were seen once.

The sequence was obtained from a female donor with papillary thyroid cancer or a benign thyroid nodule (not recorded which). Some clones in this sample may be carry-over from other donors' samples. Specimen: blood. The V and J genes are TRBV6-1 and TRBJ2-7, with TRBD1 identical over 11 bases. For the CDR3, the DNA is TGTGCCAGCAGTCGTCTGTCGGGACAGGGGGAGTCCTACGAGCAGTACTCA. Its translation: CASSRLSGQGESYEQYS.